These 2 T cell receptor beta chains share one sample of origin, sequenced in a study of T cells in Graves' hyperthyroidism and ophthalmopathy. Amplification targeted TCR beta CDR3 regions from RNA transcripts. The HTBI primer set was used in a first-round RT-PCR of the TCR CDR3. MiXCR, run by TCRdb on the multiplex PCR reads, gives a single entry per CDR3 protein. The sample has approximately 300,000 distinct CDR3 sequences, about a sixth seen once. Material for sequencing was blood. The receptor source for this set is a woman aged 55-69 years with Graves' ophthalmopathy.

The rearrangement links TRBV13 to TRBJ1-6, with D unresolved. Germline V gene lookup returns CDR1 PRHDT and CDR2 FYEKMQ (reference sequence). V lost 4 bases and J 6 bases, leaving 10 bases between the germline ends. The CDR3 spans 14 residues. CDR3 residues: CASSSSLSNSPLHF. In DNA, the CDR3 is TGTGCCAGCAGCTCGTCATTGAGTAATTCACCCCTCCACTTT.

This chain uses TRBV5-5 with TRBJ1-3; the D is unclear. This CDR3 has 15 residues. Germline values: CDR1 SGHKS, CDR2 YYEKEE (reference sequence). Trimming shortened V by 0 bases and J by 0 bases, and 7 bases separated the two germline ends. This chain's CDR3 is CASSLGVASGNTIYF. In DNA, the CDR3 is TGTGCCAGCAGCTTGGGGGTAGCCTCTGGAAACACCATATATTTT.